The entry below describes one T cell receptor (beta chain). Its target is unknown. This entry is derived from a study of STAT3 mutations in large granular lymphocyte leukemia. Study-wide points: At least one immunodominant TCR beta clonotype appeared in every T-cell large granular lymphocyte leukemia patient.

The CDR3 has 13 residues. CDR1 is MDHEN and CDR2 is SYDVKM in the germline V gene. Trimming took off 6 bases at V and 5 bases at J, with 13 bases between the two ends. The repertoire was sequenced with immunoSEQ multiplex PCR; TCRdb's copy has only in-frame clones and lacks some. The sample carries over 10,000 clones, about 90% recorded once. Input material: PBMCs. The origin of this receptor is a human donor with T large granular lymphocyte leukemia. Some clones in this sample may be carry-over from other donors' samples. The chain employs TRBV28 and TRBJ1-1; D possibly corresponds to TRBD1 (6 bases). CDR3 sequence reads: CASRYRVGTEAFF. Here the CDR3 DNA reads TGTGCCAGCAGGTACAGGGTTGGGACTGAAGCTTTCTTT.